This T cell receptor (beta chain) was recovered during a study of T cells in Graves' hyperthyroidism and ophthalmopathy. The CDR3 regions of TCR beta were amplified from RNA transcripts. Carried out on the TCR CDR3, a first-round RT-PCR used the HTBI primer set. One entry per CDR3 protein results from TCRdb running MiXCR on the multiplex PCR reads. This sample has about 560,000 distinct CDR3 sequences, with around 45% found just once. Clinical symptoms, serum thyroxine, TRAb, thyroid ultrasound and orbital computed tomography informed diagnoses. Concerning this clonotype: The antigen is not known.

Trimming stripped 2 bases from V and 6 bases from J, with 13 bases between. The CDR3 totals 14 residues. Looked up from germline, CDR1 is DFQATT and CDR2 is SNEGSKA (reference sequence). Study-level points and caveats: In simple terms, a model built on 13 V-J features told ophthalmopathy apart from stable hyperthyroidism. The majority of expanded thyroid clonotypes above 0.001 also appeared in blood.

The TCR comes from a woman aged 18-29 years with Graves' hyperthyroidism. Sequenced input: peripheral blood or thyroid tissue (not recorded which). The V gene is TRBV20-1, the J gene TRBJ2-2; no definite D call. The CDR3 loop reads CSARYELPAGELFF. DNA for the CDR3: TGCAGTGCTAGATACGAACTCCCAGCCGGGGAGCTGTTTTTT.